This T cell receptor beta chain was profiled in a study of T cell repertoires in cytomegalovirus infection. The CDR3 is 13 residues long. The ends were cut back, 2 bases at V and 5 bases at J, with 8 bases in the middle. Germline assignment: CDR1 KGHDR and CDR2 SFDVKD. MiXCR, run by TCRdb on the reads, gives a single entry per CDR3 protein. The sample holds 75,000 to 95,000 distinct CDR3 sequences, under 55% seen once. A word on this clonotype: The antigen remains undetermined.

The sample in question was CD8+ T cells from cultured PBMCs, obtained from culture after CMV antigen stimulation. The receptor was derived from a human donor in good health (CMV status not recorded). Some clones in this sample may be carry-over from other donors' samples. The chain uses TRBV24-1 and TRBJ2-5; D not certain. CDR3 protein: CATSDYGVETQYF. The CDR3 nucleotides read TGTGCCACCAGTGATTATGGCGTTGAGACCCAGTACTTC.